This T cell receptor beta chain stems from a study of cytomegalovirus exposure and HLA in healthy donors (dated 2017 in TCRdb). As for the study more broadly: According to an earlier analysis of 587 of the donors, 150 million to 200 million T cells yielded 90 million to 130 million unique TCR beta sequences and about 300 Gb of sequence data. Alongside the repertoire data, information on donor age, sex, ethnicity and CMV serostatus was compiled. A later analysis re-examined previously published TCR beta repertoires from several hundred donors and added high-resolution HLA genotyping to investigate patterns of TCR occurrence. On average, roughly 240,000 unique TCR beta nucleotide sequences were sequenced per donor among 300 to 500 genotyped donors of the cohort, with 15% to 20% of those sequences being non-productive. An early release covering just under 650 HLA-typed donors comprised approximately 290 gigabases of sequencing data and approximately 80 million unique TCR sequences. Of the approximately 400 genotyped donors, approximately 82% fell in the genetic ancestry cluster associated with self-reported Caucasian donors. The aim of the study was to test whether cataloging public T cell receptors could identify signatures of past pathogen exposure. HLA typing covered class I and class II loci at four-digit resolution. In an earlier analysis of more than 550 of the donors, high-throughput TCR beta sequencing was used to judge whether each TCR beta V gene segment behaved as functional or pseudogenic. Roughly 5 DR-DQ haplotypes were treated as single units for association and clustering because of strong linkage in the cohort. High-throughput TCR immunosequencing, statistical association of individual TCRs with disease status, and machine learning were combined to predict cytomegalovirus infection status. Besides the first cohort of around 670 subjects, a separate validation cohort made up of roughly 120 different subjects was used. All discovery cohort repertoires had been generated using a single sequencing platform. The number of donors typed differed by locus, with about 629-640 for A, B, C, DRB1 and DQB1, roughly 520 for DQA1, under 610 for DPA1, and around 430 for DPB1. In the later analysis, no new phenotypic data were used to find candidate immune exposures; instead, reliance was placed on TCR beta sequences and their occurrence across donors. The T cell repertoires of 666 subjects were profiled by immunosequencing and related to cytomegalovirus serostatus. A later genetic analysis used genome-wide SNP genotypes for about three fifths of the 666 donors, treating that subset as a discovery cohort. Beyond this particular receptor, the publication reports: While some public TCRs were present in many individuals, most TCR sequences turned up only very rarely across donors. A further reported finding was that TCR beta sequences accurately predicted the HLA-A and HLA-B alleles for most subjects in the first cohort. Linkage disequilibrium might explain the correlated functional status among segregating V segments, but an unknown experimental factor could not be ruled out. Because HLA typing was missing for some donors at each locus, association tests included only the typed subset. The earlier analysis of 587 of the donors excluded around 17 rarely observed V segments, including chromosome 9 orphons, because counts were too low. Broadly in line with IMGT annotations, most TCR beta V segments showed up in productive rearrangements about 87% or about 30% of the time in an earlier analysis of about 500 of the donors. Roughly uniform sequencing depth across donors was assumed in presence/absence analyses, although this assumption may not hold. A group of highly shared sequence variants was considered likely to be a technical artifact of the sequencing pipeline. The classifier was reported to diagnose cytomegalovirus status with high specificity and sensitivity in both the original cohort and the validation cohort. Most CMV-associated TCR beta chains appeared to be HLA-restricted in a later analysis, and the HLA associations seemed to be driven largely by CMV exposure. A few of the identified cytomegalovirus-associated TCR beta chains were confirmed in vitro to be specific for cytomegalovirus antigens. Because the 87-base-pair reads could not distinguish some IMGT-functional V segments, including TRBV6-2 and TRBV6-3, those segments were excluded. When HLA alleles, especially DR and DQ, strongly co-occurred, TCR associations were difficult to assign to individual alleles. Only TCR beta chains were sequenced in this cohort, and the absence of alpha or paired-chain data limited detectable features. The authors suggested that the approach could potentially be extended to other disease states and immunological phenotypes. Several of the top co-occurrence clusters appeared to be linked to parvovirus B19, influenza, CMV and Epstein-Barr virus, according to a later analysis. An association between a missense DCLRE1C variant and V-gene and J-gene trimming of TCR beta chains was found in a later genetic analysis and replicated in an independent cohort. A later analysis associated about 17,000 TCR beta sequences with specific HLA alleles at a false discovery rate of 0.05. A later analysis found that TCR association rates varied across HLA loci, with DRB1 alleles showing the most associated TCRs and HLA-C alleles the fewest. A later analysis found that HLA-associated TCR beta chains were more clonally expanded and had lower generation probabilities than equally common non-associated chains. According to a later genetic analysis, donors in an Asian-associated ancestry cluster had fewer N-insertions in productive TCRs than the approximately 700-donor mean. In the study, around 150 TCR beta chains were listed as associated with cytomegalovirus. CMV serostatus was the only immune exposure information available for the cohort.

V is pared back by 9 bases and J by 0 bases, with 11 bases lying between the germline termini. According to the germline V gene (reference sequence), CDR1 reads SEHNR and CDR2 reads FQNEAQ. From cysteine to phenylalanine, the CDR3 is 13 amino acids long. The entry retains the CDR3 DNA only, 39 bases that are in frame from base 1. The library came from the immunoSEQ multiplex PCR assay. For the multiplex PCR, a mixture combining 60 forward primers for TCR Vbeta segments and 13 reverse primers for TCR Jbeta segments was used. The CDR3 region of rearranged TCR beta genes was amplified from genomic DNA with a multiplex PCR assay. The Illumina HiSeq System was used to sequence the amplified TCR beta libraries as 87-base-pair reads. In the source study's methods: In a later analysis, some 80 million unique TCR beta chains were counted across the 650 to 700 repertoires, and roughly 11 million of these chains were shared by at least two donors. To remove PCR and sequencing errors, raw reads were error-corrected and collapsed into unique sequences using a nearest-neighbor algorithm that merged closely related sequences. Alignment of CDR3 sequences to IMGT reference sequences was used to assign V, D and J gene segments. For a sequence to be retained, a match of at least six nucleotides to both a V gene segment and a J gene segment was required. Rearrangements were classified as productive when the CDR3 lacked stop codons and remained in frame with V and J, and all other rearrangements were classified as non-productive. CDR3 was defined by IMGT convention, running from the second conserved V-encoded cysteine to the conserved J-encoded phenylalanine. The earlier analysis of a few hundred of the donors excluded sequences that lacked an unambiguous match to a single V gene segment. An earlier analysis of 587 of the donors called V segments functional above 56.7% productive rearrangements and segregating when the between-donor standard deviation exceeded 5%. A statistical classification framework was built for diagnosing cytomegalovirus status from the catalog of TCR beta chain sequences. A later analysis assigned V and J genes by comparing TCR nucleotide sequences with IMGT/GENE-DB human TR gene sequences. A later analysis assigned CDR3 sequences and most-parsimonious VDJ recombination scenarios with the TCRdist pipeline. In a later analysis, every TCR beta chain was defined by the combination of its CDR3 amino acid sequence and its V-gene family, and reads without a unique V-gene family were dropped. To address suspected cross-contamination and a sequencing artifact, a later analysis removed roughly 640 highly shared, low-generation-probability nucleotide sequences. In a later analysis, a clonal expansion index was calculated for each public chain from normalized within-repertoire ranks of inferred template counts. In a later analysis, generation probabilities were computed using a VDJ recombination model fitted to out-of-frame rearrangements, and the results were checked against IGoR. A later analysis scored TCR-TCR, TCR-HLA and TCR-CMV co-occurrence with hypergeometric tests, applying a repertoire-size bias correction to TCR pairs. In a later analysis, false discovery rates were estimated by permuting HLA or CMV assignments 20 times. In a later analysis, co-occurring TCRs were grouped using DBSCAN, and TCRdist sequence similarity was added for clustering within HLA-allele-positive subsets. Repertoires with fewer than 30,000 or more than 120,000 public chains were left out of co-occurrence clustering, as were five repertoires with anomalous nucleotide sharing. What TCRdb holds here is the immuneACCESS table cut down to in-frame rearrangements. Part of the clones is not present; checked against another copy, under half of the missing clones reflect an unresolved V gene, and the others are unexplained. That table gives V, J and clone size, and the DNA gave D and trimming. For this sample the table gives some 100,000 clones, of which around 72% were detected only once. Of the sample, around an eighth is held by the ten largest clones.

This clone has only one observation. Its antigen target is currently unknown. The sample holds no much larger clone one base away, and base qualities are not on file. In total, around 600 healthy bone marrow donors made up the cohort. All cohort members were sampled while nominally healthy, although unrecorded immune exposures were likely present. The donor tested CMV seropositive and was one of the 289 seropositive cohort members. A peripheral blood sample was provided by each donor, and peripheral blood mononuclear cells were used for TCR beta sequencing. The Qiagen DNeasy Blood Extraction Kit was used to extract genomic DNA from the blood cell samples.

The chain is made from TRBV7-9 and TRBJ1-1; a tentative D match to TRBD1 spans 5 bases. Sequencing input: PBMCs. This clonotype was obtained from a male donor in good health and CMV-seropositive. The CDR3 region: CASSTVMNTEAFF. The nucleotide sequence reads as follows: TGTGCCAGTTCGACAGTCATGAACACTGAAGCTTTCTTT.